This T cell receptor (beta chain) is drawn from a study of cytomegalovirus exposure and HLA in healthy donors. CDR3 length equals 15 residues. PCR primers comprised 60 Vbeta and 13 Jbeta primers. Method: immunoSEQ multiplex PCR; TCRdb's copy keeps in-frame clones and lacks some. The sample contains 150,000 to 180,000 clones, about four fifths of which appear only once. The V gene is TRBV21-1, the J gene TRBJ1-1; TRBD1, the D gene given by the table, was not confirmed from the DNA. TRBV21-1 is a pseudogene segment. Source material: PBMCs. This sequence was found in a man aged 18-30 years in good health and CMV-seronegative. CDR3 amino acids: CASSKVLTEYTEAFF. CDR3 coding DNA: TGTGCCAGCAGCAAAGTTCTAACAGAGTACACTGAAGCTTTCTTT.